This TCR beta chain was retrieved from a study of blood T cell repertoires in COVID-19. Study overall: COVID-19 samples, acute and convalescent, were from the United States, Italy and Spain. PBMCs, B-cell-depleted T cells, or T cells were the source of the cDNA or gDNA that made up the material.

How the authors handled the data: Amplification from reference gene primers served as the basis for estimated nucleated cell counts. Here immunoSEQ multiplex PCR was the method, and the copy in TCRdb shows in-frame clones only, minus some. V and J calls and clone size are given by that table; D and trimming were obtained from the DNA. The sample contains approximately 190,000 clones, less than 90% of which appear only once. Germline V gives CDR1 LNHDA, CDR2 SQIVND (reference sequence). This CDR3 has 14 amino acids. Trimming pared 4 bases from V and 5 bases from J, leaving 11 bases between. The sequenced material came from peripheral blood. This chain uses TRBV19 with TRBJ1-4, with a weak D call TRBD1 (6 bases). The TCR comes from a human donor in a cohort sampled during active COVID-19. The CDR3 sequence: CASSNQGPNEKLFF. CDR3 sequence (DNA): TGTGCCAGTAGTAACCAGGGGCCCAATGAAAAACTGTTTTTT.